This TCR beta chain derives from a study of tissue T cells after allogeneic stem cell transplantation. Study outcomes and limitations: Blood and spleen captured only part of the tissue TCR repertoire. The patient cohort was small and clinically heterogeneous, with limited sampling depth.

On this clone itself: What it binds is unknown.

This table comes from immunoSEQ multiplex PCR, and its TCRdb copy is limited to in-frame clones, with some not included. The sample lists about 5,100 clones, approximately 74% occurring once. V gave up 4 bases and J gave up 4 bases; unmatched junction bases: 14. The CDR3 runs 17 residues. The germline CDR1 and CDR2 sequences are LGHNA and YSLEER. The source of this sequence is a female donor older than 55 with lung cancer. The J gene is TRBJ2-5, the V gene TRBV4-3, with 8 bases lining up with TRBD2. The sequences come from tissue from the colon, collected at autopsy. The CDR3 here is CASSLVPGLASGETQYF. CDR3 nucleotide sequence: TGCGCCAGCAGCCTAGTCCCCGGACTAGCATCCGGAGAGACCCAGTACTTC.